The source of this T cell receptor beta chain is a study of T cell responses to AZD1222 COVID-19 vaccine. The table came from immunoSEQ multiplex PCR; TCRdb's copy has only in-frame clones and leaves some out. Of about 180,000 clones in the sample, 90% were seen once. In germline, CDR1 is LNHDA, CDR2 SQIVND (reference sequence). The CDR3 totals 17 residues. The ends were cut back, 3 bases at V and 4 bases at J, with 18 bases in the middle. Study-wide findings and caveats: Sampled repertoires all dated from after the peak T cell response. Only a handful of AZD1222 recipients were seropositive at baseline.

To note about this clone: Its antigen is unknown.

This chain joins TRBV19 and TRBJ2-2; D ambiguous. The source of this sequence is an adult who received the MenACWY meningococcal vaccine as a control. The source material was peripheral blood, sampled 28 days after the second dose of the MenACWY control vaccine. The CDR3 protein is CASSMIRYSRGTGELFF. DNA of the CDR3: TGTGCCAGTAGTATGATTAGGTACAGCCGTGGCACCGGGGAGCTGTTTTTT.